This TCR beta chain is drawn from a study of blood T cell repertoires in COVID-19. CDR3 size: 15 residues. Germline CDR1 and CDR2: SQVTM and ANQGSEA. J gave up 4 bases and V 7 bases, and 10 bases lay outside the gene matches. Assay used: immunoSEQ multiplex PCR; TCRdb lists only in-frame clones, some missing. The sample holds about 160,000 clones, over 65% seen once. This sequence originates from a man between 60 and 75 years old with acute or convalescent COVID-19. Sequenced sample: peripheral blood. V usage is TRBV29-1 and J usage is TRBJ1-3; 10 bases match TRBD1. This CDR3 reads CSATPGTGDGNTIYF. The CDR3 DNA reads TGCAGCGCCACTCCCGGGACAGGGGACGGAAACACCATATATTTT.